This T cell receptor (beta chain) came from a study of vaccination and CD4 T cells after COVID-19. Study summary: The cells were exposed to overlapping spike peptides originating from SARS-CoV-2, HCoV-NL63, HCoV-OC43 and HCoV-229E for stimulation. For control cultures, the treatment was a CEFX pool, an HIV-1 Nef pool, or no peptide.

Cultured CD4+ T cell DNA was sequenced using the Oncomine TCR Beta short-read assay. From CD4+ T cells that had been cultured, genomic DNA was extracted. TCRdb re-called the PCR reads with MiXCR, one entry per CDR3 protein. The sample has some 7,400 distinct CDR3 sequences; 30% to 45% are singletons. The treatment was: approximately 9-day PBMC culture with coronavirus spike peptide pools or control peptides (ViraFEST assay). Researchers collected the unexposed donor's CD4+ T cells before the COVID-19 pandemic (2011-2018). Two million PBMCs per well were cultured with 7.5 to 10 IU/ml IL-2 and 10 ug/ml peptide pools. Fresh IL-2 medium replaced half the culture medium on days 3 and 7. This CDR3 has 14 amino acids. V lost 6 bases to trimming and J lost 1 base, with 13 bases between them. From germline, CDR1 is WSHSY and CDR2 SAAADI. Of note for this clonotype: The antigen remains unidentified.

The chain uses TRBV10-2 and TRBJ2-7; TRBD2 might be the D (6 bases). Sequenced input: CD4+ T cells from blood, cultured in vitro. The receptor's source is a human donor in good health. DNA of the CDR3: TGCGCCAGCAGATCCGGGACTTATTCCTACGAGCAGTACTTC. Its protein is CASRSGTYSYEQYF.